Shown below are 29 T cell receptor beta chains from a single sample sequenced in a study of graft-versus-host responses after intestinal transplantation listed by TCRdb under 2021. Preparation of the library involved the immunoSEQ multiplex PCR assay. TCRdb re-hosts the immuneACCESS table, in-frame sequences only. Its copies lack some clones; in the studies checked, an unresolved V gene accounts for under half of them, and the cause for the rest is not known. The sample records under 25,000 clones, roughly a third of which are singletons. Of the sample, about 2% falls within the top ten clones. The meaning of the sample's time point label: cells obtained before transplantation from donor or recipient. The sample consisted of alloreactive CD4+ T cells from a mixed lymphocyte reaction culture, taken before transplantation. In light of the paper, this sample's cell subset or site label describes: CFSE-low proliferating T cells sorted from roughly six-day pre-transplant mixed lymphocyte reaction (GvH or HvG direction). The receptors were sampled from a human patient who was an organ donor for intestinal transplantation.

The chain has TRBV7-9 and TRBJ1-4, with D perhaps matching TRBD1 (5 bases). Germline V gene sequence: CDR1 SEHNR, CDR2 FQNEAQ (reference sequence). This CDR3 comprises 14 residues. The V and J ends lost 2 bases and 7 bases respectively, with 11 bases between them. As DNA, the CDR3 is TGTGCCAGCAGCTTAAGTTCAGGGATTGAAAAACTGTTTTTT. It specifies CASSLSSGIEKLFF.

The CDR3 loop reads CASSLSGDEQFF. CDR3 nucleotides: TGTGCCAGCAGCTTATCGGGGGATGAGCAGTTCTTC. The rearrangement links TRBV7-3 to TRBJ2-1; D is perhaps TRBD2 (6 bases). CDR3 length equals 12 residues. Germline V lookup: CDR1 SGHTA, CDR2 FQGTGA. V gave up 2 bases and J gave up 8 bases, with 7 bases separating them. The entire variable domain, with the rest obtained from reference TRBV7-3 and TRBJ2-1, is as follows: GAGVSQTPSNKVTEKGKYVELRCDPISGHTALYWYRQSLGQGPEFLIYFQGTGAADDSGLPNDRFFAVRPEGSVSTLKIQRTERGDSAVYLCASSLSGDEQFFGPGTRLTVL.

Relative to its sample, this clone is medium-sized (0.01 to 0.1%). The genes are TRBV6-5 and TRBJ2-7; TRBD2 might be the D (6 bases). The germline CDR1 and CDR2 sequences are MNHEY and SVGAGI. The CDR3 is made up of 13 amino acids. The V and J ends lost 4 bases and 5 bases respectively, with 12 bases between them. CDR3 sequence reads: CASSSPGLDEQYF. CDR3 in DNA: TGTGCCAGCAGTTCCCCGGGACTCGACGAGCAGTACTTC.

This chain joins TRBV28 and TRBJ2-7, with D tentatively TRBD1 (6 bases). Looked up from germline, CDR1 is MDHEN and CDR2 is SYDVKM. This CDR3 has 11 residues. Deletions cut 4 bases from V and 6 bases from J, with 7 bases between. The CDR3 loop reads CASSSRGEQYF. Written as DNA, the CDR3 is TGTGCCAGCAGTTCCAGGGGCGAGCAGTACTTC.

The rearrangement links TRBV7-9 to TRBJ1-2, with D possibly TRBD1 on 5 matching bases. The CDR3 is 15 amino acids. V dropped 1 base and J dropped 4 bases, with 13 bases sitting between them. The germline CDR1 and CDR2 sequences are SEHNR and FQNEAQ (reference sequence). The CDR3 loop reads CASSLVAGGVYGYTF. CDR3 in DNA: TGTGCCAGCAGCTTAGTTGCCGGGGGAGTCTATGGCTACACCTTC. The full variable domain, rest sourced from reference TRBV7-9 and TRBJ1-2, is DTGVSQNPRHKITKRGQNVTFRCDPISEHNRLYWYRQTLGQGPEFLTYFQNEAQLEKSRLLSDRFSAERPKGSFSTLEIQRTEQGDSAMYLCASSLVAGGVYGYTFGSGTRLTVV.

This clone was counted between two and nine times. The chain combines TRBV29-1 with TRBJ1-2, with 7 bases identical to TRBD1. The length of the CDR3 is 13 residues. With V trimmed by 5 bases and J by 8 bases, 11 bases remained unmatched. Germline CDR1 is SQVTM and CDR2 is ANQGSEA. The CDR3 sequence is CSVRFTGAQGYTF. CDR3 in DNA: TGCAGCGTTAGGTTTACAGGGGCTCAAGGCTACACCTTC.

This chain uses TRBV6-6 with TRBJ2-3; 9 nucleotides line up with TRBD1. V dropped 7 bases and J dropped 4; count of bases not matched to a gene: 12. Germline V gene lookup returns CDR1 MNHNY and CDR2 SVGAGI (reference sequence). This CDR3 has 16 amino acids. This CDR3 is CASTPSPYRGPDTQYF. Written as DNA, the CDR3 is TGTGCCAGCACCCCTTCCCCCTACAGGGGGCCAGATACGCAGTATTTT.

This clone is deemed medium-sized. The chain carries TRBV28 and TRBJ1-1; no clear D gene. The CDR3 runs 14 residues. Trimming removed 1 base at V and 8 bases at J, with 14 bases between. Germline values: CDR1 MDHEN, CDR2 SYDVKM. The CDR3, as DNA: TGTGCCAGCAGTTTATACGGCGGGCGGAAGGAAGCTTTCTTT. Translated, it gives CASSLYGGRKEAFF.

This clone was seen more than once but under ten times. V gene TRBV4-2 combines with J gene TRBJ1-5; D gene ambiguous. Trimming pared 2 bases from V and 2 bases from J, leaving 10 bases between. The germline V gene encodes CDR1 LGHNA and CDR2 YNFKEQ. The CDR3 contains 15 residues. CDR3 amino acids: CASSQSGHGNQPQHF. DNA for the CDR3: TGTGCCAGCAGCCAATCTGGGCACGGCAATCAGCCCCAGCATTTT.

This clone is categorized as medium-sized. The chain joins TRBV19 to TRBJ1-2; D gene uncertain. V was pared by 3 bases and J by 2 bases, with 1 base between. CDR3 length: 11 residues. CDR1 is LNHDA and CDR2 is SQIVND in the germline V gene (reference sequence). CDR3 bases: TGTGCCAGTAGTATCAACTATGGCTACACCTTC. Translated: CASSINYGYTF.

This rearrangement joins TRBV6-5 to TRBJ1-2; the D is unclear. V was cut by 8 bases and J by 3 bases, with 10 bases left in between. Germline-derived CDR1 and CDR2 are MNHEY and SVGAGI. This CDR3 comprises 12 residues. Here the CDR3 DNA reads TGTGCCAGCGCCCGACGGGACTATGGCTACACCTTC. Its translation: CASARRDYGYTF.

By share of the sample, this clone is medium-sized (0.01 to 0.1%). V gene TRBV7-2 combines with J gene TRBJ2-7; a weak D match, TRBD2 (5 bases). Germline loops: CDR1 SGHTA, CDR2 FQGNSA. The CDR3 contains 15 residues. V lost 5 bases to trimming and J lost 2 bases, with 16 bases between them. The CDR3 DNA sequence: TGTGCCAGCAGCCTGGTGGGAGTTGGGGCCTACGAGCAGTACTTC. Translation: CASSLVGVGAYEQYF.

The CDR3 DNA follows: TGCGCCAGCAGCTCAGCACTAGCGGCGGAGACCCAGTACTTC. Translating gives CASSSALAAETQYF. This chain connects TRBV5-1 to TRBJ2-5; TRBD2 matches at 8 bases. CDR3 length: 14 amino acids. Germline values: CDR1 SGHRS, CDR2 YFSETQ. After removal of 3 bases from V and 5 bases from J, the junction contained 6 bases not matched to a gene.

The chain employs TRBV6-6 and TRBJ2-7; 8 bases are shared with TRBD1. The CDR3 is 15 residues long. Germline V gene sequence: CDR1 MNHNY, CDR2 SVGAGI (reference sequence). With 3 bases clipped from V and 5 bases from J, the junction kept 9 bases outside the gene matches. The CDR3 DNA sequence: TGTGCCAGCAGTTATTTCCAGGGGGCGCGAAACGAGCAGTACTTC. Translation gives CASSYFQGARNEQYF.

This rearrangement joins TRBV28 to TRBJ1-5; D remains ambiguous. V lost 3 bases to trimming and J lost 5 bases, with 8 bases between them. The germline gives CDR1 MDHEN, CDR2 SYDVKM. This CDR3 comprises 13 residues. CDR3: CASSLVDHQPQHF. CDR3 nucleotide sequence: TGTGCCAGCAGTTTGGTAGACCATCAGCCCCAGCATTTT.

CDR3 in amino acids: CASSVGQGRLEKLFF. In nucleotides, the CDR3 is TGTGCCAGCAGCGTAGGACAGGGCCGGCTTGAAAAACTGTTTTTT. The chain links TRBV9 to TRBJ1-4; 7 nucleotides line up with TRBD1. Germline CDR1 is SGDLS and CDR2 is YYNGEE. V was clipped by 0 bases and J by 7 bases; unmatched bases: 6. The CDR3 loop spans 15 amino acids.

The rearrangement joins TRBV19 to TRBJ1-3; D is ambiguous. The V gene's germline CDR1 is LNHDA and CDR2 SQIVND (reference sequence). The CDR3 loop spans 13 amino acids. The ends were cut back, 3 bases at V and 0 bases at J, with 3 bases in the middle. CDR3 nucleotides: TGTGCCAGTAGTATTCTCTCTGGAAACACCATATATTTT. Protein sequence: CASSILSGNTIYF.

The gene calls are TRBV5-4 and TRBJ2-5; no clear D. V shed 5 bases and J shed 5 bases, with 13 bases lying between them. The germline V gene has CDR1 SGHNT and CDR2 YYREEE (reference sequence). The CDR3 extends over 13 amino acids. DNA of the CDR3: TGTGCCAGCAGTAAGGTGATGGGGGAGACCCAGTACTTC. Its translation is CASSKVMGETQYF.

This clone has only a few counts. The J gene is TRBJ2-2, the V gene TRBV6-5; TRBD2 matches at 8 bases. The CDR3 totals 14 residues. Germline V gene sequence: CDR1 MNHEY, CDR2 SVGAGI. The V and J ends lost 2 bases and 6 bases, in that order; junction bases with no gene match: 2. Written as DNA, the CDR3 is TGTGCCAGCAGTTACCAGCGGGAGTCCGGGGAGCTGTTTTTT. Its translation is CASSYQRESGELFF.

This sequence joins TRBV2 and TRBJ2-4, with 8 bases fitting TRBD2. Unmatched junction bases numbered 5, after V lost 3 bases and J lost 7 bases. There are 14 residues in the CDR3. Germline lookup yields CDR1 SNHLY and CDR2 FYNNEI. CDR3 nucleotide sequence: TGTGCCAGCAGTGAGTCGGGAGGGGTGAACATTCAGTACTTC. This encodes CASSESGGVNIQYF.

The chain couples TRBV29-1 to TRBJ1-1; D is unresolved. This CDR3 has 13 residues. Trimming cost V 6 bases and J 3 bases, with 14 bases left between them. CDR1 and CDR2 (germline): SQVTM, ANQGSEA. The CDR3 protein is CSVPGPGDTEAFF. CDR3 bases: TGCAGCGTCCCTGGCCCAGGCGACACTGAAGCTTTCTTT. Based on the CDR3 plus reference TRBV29-1 and TRBJ1-1, the full variable domain is SAVISQKPSRDICQRGTSLTIQCQVDSQVTMMFWYRQQPGQSLTLIATANQGSEATYESGFVIDKFPISRPNLTFSTLTVSNMSPEDSSIYLCSVPGPGDTEAFFGQGTRLTVV.

This clone was seen only a few times. The chain links TRBV30 to TRBJ1-2; tentatively, D is TRBD1 (6 bases). V was clipped by 7 bases and J by 8 bases, with 20 bases between them. The CDR3 totals 13 residues. CDR1 is GTSNPN, CDR2 SVGIG, per germline (reference sequence). In DNA form, the CDR3 reads TGTGCCTCTACGCCGGGGGGCGGTCTAGGCTACACCTTC. Its protein is CASTPGGGLGYTF.

The rearrangement links TRBV9 to TRBJ1-1; D perhaps matches TRBD1 (5 bases). The CDR3 runs to 13 residues. The V and J ends lost 2 bases and 2 bases respectively, with 7 bases between them. The V gene's germline CDR1 is SGDLS and CDR2 YYNGEE. The CDR3 spells CASSVQGNTEAFF. CDR3 DNA sequence: TGTGCCAGCAGCGTTCAGGGAAACACTGAAGCTTTCTTT.

This clone occurred a few times. V gene TRBV28 combines with J gene TRBJ1-5; D is unresolved. The CDR3 is 13 amino acids. From germline, CDR1 is MDHEN and CDR2 SYDVKM. V was clipped by 7 bases and J by 0 bases, with 7 bases between them. DNA of the CDR3: TGTGCCAGCACCCGAAATAGCAATCAGCCCCAGCATTTT. This translates into CASTRNSNQPQHF.

This clone was recorded a few times. The rearrangement uses TRBV29-1 and TRBJ2-7; 7 nucleotides agree with TRBD2. Looked up from germline, CDR1 is SQVTM and CDR2 is ANQGSEA. There are 13 residues in the CDR3. The J segment lost 2 bases and the V segment lost 6 bases, leaving 7 bases of the junction unmatched. The chain's CDR3 is CSVASGNPYEQYF. DNA of the CDR3: TGCAGCGTAGCCAGCGGGAACCCCTACGAGCAGTACTTC.

V usage is TRBV9 and J usage is TRBJ2-3; TRBD2 agrees at 10 bases. This CDR3 is built from 15 residues. Looked up from germline, CDR1 is SGDLS and CDR2 is YYNGEE. Germline trimming cut 2 bases from V and 2 bases from J; bases unmatched to any gene: 2. The CDR3 DNA sequence: TGTGCCAGCAGCGTGGGACTAGCGTTCACAGATACGCAGTATTTT. Its translation: CASSVGLAFTDTQYF.

A few counts support this clone. The chain is built from TRBV28 and TRBJ2-1; perhaps D is TRBD1 or TRBD2 (5 bases each). This CDR3 is 15 amino acids long. Trimming cost V 3 bases and J 7 bases, with 16 bases left between them. In germline, CDR1 is MDHEN, CDR2 SYDVKM. The CDR3 sequence: CASSFGTLYVNEQFF. The CDR3 DNA follows: TGTGCCAGCAGTTTCGGGACGTTATATGTGAATGAGCAGTTCTTC.

The CDR3 sequence: CASSRGQSFPGELFF. The DNA of the CDR3 is TGTGCCAGCAGCCGCGGACAGTCCTTCCCCGGGGAGCTGTTTTTT. The chain employs TRBV5-5 and TRBJ2-2, with D tentatively TRBD1 (6 bases). Germline V gene lookup returns CDR1 SGHKS and CDR2 YYEKEE (reference sequence). The CDR3 totals 15 residues. The ends were cut back, 4 bases at V and 6 bases at J, with 16 bases in the middle.

This clone was counted a few times. The CDR3 protein is CASSVPLGRDNEQFF. CDR3 coding DNA: TGTGCCAGCAGCGTCCCTCTGGGCCGGGACAATGAGCAGTTCTTC. The chain uses TRBV11-2 and TRBJ2-1; no clear D gene. The CDR3 consists of 15 residues. Germline lookup yields CDR1 SGHAT and CDR2 FQNNGV. V shed 5 bases and J shed 5 bases, with 16 bases lying between them. Based on the CDR3 plus reference TRBV11-2 and TRBJ2-1, the full variable domain is EAGVAQSPRYKIIEKRQSVAFWCNPISGHATLYWYQQILGQGPKLLIQFQNNGVVDDSQLPKDRFSAERLKGVDSTLKIQPAKLEDSAVYLCASSVPLGRDNEQFFGPGTRLTVL.